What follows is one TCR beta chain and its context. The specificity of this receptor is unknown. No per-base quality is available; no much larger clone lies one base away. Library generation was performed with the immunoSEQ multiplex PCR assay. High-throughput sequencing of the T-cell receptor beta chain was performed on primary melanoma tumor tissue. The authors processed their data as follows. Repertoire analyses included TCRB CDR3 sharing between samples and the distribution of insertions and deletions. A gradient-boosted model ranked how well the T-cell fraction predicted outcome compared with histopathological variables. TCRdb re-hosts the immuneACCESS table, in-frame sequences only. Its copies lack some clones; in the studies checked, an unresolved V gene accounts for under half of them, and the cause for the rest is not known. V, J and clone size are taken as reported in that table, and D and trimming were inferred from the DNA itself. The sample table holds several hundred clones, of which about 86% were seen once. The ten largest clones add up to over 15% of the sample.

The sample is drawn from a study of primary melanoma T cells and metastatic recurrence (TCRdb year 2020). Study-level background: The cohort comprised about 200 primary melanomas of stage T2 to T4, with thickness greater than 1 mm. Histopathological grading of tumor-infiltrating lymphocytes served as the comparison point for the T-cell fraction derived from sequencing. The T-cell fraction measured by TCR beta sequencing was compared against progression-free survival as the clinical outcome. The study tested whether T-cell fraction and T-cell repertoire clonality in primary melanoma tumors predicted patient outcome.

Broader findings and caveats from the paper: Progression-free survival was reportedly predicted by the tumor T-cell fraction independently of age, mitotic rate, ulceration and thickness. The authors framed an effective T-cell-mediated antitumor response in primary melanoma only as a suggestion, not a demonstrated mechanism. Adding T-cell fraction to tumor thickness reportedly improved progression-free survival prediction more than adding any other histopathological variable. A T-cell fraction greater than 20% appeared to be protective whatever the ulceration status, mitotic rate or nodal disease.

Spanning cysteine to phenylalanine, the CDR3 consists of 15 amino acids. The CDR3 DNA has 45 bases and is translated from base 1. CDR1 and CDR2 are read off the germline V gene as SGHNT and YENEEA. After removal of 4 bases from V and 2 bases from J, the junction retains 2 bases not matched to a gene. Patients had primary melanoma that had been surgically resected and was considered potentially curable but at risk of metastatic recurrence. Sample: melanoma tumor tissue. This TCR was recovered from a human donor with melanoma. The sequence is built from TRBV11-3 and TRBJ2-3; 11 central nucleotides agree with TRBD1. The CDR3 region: CASSSGQGVTDTQYF. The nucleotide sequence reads TGTGCCAGCAGCTCGGGACAGGGGGTCACAGATACGCAGTATTTT.